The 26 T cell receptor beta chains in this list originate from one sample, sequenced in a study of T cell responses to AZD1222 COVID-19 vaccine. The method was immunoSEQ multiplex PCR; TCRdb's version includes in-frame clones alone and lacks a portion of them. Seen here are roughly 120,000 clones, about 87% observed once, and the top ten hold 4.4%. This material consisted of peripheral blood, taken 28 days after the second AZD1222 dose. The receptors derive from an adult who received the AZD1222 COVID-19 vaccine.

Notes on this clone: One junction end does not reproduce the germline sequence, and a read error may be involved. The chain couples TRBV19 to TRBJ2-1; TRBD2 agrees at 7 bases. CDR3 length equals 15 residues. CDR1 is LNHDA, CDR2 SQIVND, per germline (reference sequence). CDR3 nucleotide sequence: TGTGCCAGTAGTATAGGGCTAGCGGCCGCCAATCAGCAGTTCTTC. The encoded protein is CASSIGLAAANQQFF.

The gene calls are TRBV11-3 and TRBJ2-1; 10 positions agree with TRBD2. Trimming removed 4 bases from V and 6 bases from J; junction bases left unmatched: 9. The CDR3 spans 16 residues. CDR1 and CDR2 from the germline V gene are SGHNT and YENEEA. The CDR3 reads CASSSRTSGFRNEQFF. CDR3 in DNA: TGTGCCAGCAGCTCGAGGACTAGCGGTTTTCGCAATGAGCAGTTCTTC.

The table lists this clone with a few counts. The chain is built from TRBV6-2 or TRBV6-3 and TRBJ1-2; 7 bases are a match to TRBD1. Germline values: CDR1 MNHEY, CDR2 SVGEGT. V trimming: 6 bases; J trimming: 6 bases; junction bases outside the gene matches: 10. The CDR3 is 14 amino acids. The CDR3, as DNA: TGTGCCAGCAGCCCCCAGGGGGTTGCAAATGGCTACACCTTC. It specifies CASSPQGVANGYTF.

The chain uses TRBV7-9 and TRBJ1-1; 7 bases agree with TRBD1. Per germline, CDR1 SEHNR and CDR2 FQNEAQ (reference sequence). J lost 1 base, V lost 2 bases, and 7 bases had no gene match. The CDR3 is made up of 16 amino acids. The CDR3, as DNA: TGTGCCAGCAGCTTAAAGTTGGGACAGAAGAACACTGAAGCTTTCTTT. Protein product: CASSLKLGQKNTEAFF.

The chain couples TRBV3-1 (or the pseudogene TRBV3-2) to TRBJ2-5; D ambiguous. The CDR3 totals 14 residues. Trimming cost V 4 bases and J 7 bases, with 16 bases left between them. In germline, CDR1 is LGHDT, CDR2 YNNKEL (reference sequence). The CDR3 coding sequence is TGTGCCAGCAGCCCCCCCCTCCCCTTTAGGACCCAGTACTTC. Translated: CASSPPLPFRTQYF.

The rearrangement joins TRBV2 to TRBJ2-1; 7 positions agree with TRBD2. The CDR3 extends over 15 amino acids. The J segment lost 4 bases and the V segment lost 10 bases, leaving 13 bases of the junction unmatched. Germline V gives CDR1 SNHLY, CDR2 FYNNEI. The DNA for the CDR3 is TGTGCCACCCAAGAGCGGGGCCTCACATACAATGAGCAGTTCTTC. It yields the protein CATQERGLTYNEQFF. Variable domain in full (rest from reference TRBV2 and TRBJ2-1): EPEVTQTPSHQVTQMGQEVILRCVPISNHLYFYWYRQILGQKVEFLVSFYNNEISEKSEIFDDQFSVERPDGSNFTLKIRSTKLEDSAMYFCATQERGLTYNEQFFGPGTRLTVL.

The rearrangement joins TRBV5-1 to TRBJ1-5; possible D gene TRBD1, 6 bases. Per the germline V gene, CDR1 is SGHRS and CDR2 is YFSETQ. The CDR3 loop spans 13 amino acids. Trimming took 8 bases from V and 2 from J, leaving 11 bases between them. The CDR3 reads CARGAGGNQPQHF. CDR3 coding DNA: TGCGCCAGAGGCGCAGGGGGCAATCAGCCCCAGCATTTT. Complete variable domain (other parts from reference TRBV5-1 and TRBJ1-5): KAGVTQTPRYLIKTRGQQVTLSCSPISGHRSVSWYQQTPGQGLQFLFEYFSETQRNKGNFPGRFSGRQFSNSRSEMNVSTLELGDSALYLCARGAGGNQPQHFGDGTRLSIL.

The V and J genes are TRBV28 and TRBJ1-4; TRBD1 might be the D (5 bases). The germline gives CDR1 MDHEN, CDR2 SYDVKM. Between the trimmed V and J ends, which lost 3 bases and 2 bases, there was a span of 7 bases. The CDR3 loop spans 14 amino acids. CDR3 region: CASSLGGTNEKLFF. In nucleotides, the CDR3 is TGTGCCAGCAGTTTGGGGGGTACTAATGAAAAACTGTTTTTT.

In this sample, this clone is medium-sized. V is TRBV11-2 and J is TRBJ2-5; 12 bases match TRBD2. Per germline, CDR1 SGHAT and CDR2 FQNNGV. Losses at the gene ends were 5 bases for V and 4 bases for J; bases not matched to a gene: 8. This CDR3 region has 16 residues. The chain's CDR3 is CASSTQLTSGRETQYF. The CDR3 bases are TGTGCCAGCAGCACGCAACTGACTAGCGGGAGAGAGACCCAGTACTTC.

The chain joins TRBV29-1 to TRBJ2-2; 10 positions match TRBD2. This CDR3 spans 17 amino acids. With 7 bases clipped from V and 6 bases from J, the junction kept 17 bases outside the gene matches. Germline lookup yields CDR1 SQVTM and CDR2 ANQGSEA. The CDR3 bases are TGCAGCGCTTCGAGCGGGAGGGCCGTTACCGCAGCCGGGGAGCTGTTTTTT. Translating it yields CSASSGRAVTAAGELFF.

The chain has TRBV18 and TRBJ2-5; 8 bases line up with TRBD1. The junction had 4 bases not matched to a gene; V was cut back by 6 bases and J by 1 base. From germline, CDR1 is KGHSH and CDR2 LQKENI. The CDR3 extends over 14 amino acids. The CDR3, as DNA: TGTGCCAGCTCGCCGGGACAGGTCCAAGAGACCCAGTACTTC. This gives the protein CASSPGQVQETQYF.

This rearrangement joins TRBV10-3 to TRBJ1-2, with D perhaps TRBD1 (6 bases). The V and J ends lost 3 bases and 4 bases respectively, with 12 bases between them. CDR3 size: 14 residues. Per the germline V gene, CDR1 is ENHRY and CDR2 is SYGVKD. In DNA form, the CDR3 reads TGTGCCATCAGTGACCAGGGAGGGGGCTATGGCTACACCTTC. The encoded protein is CAISDQGGGYGYTF.

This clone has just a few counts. As DNA, the CDR3 is TGTGCCAGCCGCCCGAGTGGGCAGCCCCAGCATTTT. Encoded protein: CASRPSGQPQHF. J is TRBJ1-5 and V is TRBV12-3 or TRBV12-4; D gene unclear. The germline V and J ends were trimmed by 8 bases and 7 bases, with 12 bases remaining between them. The CDR3 runs 12 residues.

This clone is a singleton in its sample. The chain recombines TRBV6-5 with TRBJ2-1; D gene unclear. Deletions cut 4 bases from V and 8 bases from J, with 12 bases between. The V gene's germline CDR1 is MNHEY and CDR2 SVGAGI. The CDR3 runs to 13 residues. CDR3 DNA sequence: TGTGCCAGCAGTTTCCCCCCTACCGATGAGCAGTTCTTC. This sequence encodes CASSFPPTDEQFF.

The CDR3 reads CASSSQRQAYEQYF. The DNA of the CDR3 is TGTGCCAGCAGTTCACAGAGACAAGCCTACGAGCAGTACTTC. This chain connects TRBV28 to TRBJ2-7; D is unclear. Germline V CDR1 and CDR2: MDHEN, SYDVKM. Trimming pared 4 bases from V and 2 bases from J, leaving 12 bases between. This CDR3 has 14 amino acids. The full variable domain, completed using reference TRBV28 and TRBJ2-7, is DVKVTQSSRYLVKRTGEKVFLECVQDMDHENMFWYRQDPGLGLRLIYFSYDVKMKEKGDIPEGYSVSREKKERFSLILESASTNQTSMYLCASSSQRQAYEQYFGPGTRLTVT.

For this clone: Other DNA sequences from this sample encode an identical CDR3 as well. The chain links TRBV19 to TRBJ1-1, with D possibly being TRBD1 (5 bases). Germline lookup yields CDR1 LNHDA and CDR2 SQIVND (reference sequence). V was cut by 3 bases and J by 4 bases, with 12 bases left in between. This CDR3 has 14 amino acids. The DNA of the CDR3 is TGTGCCAGTAGTATCGGGGGGAGGGGCACTGAAGCTTTCTTT. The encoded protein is CASSIGGRGTEAFF.

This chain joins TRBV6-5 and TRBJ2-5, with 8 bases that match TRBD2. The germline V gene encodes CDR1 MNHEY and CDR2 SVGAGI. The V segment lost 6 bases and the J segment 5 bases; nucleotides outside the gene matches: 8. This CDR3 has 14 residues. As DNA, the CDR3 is TGTGCCAGCAGCCGGCGGGGGGCAAAGGAGACCCAGTACTTC. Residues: CASSRRGAKETQYF.

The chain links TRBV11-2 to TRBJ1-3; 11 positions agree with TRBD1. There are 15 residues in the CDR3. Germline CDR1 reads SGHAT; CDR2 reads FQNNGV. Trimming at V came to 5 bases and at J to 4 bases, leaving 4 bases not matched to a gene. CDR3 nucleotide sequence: TGTGCCAGCAGCGCGGGACAGGGGGAAGGAAACACCATATATTTT. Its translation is CASSAGQGEGNTIYF. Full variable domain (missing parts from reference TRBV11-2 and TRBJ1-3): EAGVAQSPRYKIIEKRQSVAFWCNPISGHATLYWYQQILGQGPKLLIQFQNNGVVDDSQLPKDRFSAERLKGVDSTLKIQPAKLEDSAVYLCASSAGQGEGNTIYFGEGSWLTVV.

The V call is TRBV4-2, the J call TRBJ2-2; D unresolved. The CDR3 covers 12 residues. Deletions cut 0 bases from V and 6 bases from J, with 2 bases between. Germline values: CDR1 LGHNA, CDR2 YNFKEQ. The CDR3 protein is CASSQDSGELFF. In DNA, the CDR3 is TGTGCCAGCAGCCAAGATTCCGGGGAGCTGTTTTTT.

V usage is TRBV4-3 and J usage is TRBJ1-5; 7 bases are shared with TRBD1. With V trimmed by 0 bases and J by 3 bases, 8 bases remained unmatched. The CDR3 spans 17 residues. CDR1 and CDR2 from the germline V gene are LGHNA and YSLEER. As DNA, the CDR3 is TGCGCCAGCAGCCAAGATCTAACAGGGGACTCCAATCAGCCCCAGCATTTT. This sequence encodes CASSQDLTGDSNQPQHF.

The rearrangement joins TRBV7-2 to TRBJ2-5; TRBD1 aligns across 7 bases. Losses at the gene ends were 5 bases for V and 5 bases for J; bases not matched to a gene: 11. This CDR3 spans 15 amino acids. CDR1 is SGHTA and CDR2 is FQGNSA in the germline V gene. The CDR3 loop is CASSLAQGVRETQYF. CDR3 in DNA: TGTGCCAGCAGCCTCGCGCAGGGGGTACGGGAGACCCAGTACTTC.

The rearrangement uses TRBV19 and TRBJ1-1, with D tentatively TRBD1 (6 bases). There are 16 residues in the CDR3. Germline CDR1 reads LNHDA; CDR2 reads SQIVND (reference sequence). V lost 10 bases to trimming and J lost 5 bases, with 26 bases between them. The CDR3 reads CATNQRLGGGLTEAFF. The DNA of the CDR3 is TGTGCCACGAATCAACGGCTTGGGGGGGGCTTGACTGAAGCTTTCTTT.

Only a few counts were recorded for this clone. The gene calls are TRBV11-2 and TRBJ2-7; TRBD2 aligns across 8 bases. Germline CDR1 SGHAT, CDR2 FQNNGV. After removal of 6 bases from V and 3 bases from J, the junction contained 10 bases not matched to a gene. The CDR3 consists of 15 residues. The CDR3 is CASSPEAGAFYEQYF. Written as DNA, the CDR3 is TGTGCCAGCAGTCCTGAAGCGGGGGCGTTCTACGAGCAGTACTTC.

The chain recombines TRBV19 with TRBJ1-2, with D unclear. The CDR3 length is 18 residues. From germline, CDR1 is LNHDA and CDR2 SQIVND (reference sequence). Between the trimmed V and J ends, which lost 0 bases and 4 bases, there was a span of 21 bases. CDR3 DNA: TGTGCCAGTAGTATAGATCTCGGCTCAAGAATCGATCCCTATGGCTACACCTTC. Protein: CASSIDLGSRIDPYGYTF.

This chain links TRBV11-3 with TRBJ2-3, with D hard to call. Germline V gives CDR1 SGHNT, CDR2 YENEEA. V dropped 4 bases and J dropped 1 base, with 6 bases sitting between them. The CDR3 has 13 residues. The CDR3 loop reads CASSSTGTDTQYF. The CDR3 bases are TGTGCCAGCAGCTCCACAGGCACAGATACGCAGTATTTT.

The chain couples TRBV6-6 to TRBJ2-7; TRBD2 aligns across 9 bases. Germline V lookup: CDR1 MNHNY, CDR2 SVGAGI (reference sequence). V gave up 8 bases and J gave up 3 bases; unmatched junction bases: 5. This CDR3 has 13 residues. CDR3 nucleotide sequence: TGTGCCAGCGAGGCGGGGGGGCTCTACGAGCAGTACTTC. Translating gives CASEAGGLYEQYF.